The 27 T cell receptor beta chains given below trace back to one sample, sequenced in a study of vaccination effects on CD4 cells after COVID-19 (dated by TCRdb to 2021 to 2024). No cognate antigen is known for these TCRs. Libraries came from the immunoSEQ multiplex PCR assay. In TCRdb, the immuneACCESS table is reduced to in-frame sequences with V and J assigned. These tables do not hold every clone; where another copy was compared, an unresolved V gene accounts for under half, and the others remain unexplained. Counted in this sample were roughly 64,000 clones; under 85% of them appeared once. Of the sample, under 30% falls within the top ten clones. After roughly 11 days of culture, CD4+ T cells were isolated with the EasySep CD4+ T cell isolation kit. The source was CD4+ T cells from PBMCs cultured without peptide, collected before COVID-19 vaccination. The receptors originated from a human donor who had a prior SARS-CoV-2 infection.

This sequence joins TRBV2 and TRBJ1-1; D remains ambiguous. Trimming removed 8 bases at V and 0 bases at J, with 10 bases between. There are 13 residues in the CDR3. The germline V gene has CDR1 SNHLY and CDR2 FYNNEI. This CDR3 is CASSQAMNTEAFF. The CDR3 DNA is TGTGCCAGCTCGCAAGCCATGAACACTGAAGCTTTCTTT.

Only a few counts were recorded for this clone. The chain uses TRBV5-4 and TRBJ2-2; TRBD2 aligns across 8 bases. This CDR3 is 16 amino acids long. V gave up 5 bases and J gave up 3 bases; unmatched junction bases: 9. Per the germline V gene, CDR1 is SGHNT and CDR2 is YYREEE (reference sequence). CDR3 sequence: CASSPRGGRDTGELFF. As DNA, the CDR3 is TGTGCCAGCAGTCCCCGGGGGGGCCGGGACACCGGGGAGCTGTTTTTT.

This clone was seen a few times. The rearrangement joins TRBV11-2 to TRBJ2-5, with D tentatively TRBD2 (7 bases). Trimming stripped 5 bases from V and 6 bases from J, with 22 bases between. Per germline, CDR1 SGHAT and CDR2 FQNNGV. The CDR3 covers 16 residues. DNA for the CDR3: TGTGCCAGCAGCCCCACCAGGGGAGGGAGGGGAAAGACCCAGTACTTC. This sequence encodes CASSPTRGGRGKTQYF.

This sequence joins TRBV6-5 and TRBJ1-5; D ambiguous. CDR3 size: 14 residues. Germline V CDR1 and CDR2: MNHEY, SVGAGI. V dropped 2 bases and J dropped 6 bases, with 11 bases sitting between them. The CDR3 region is CASSYERTGQPQHF. Here the CDR3 DNA reads TGTGCCAGCAGTTACGAGAGGACGGGTCAGCCCCAGCATTTT.

This clone was picked up a small number of times. The gene calls are TRBV6-5 and TRBJ1-1; unclear D gene. The CDR3 extends over 14 amino acids. Trimming shortened V by 6 bases and J by 3 bases, and 14 bases separated the two germline ends. Germline CDR1 and CDR2: MNHEY and SVGAGI. CDR3 protein: CASSRRETDTEAFF. Written as DNA, the CDR3 is TGTGCCAGCAGCAGAAGGGAAACGGACACTGAAGCTTTCTTT.

About this clone itself: One junction end disagrees with the germline gene, perhaps due to a read error. This rearrangement joins TRBV6-6 to TRBJ1-6; maybe TRBD1 (6 bases). CDR1 and CDR2 from the germline V gene are MNHNY and SVGAGI (reference sequence). The CDR3 runs to 15 residues. The CDR3 bases are TGTGCCAGCAGACACGGGGGCTCCAATAATTCACCCCTCCACTTT. Translation: CASRHGGSNNSPLHF.

This clone was detected only once. V is TRBV6-1 and J is TRBJ2-3; maybe TRBD1 (5 bases). This CDR3 contains 17 residues. Looked up from germline, CDR1 is MNHNS and CDR2 is SASEGT. V lost 4 bases, J lost 0 bases, and 17 bases lay in between. The CDR3 bases are TGTGCCAGCAGTGGGACCTGGACACCTTCTAGCACAGATACGCAGTATTTT. Translation gives CASSGTWTPSSTDTQYF.

The sample holds a few counts of this clone. This rearrangement joins TRBV5-4 to TRBJ1-1; TRBD1 matches at 7 bases. This CDR3 is 15 amino acids long. In germline, CDR1 is SGHNT, CDR2 YYREEE (reference sequence). The V and J ends lost 4 bases and 0 bases, in that order; junction bases with no gene match: 6. Here the CDR3 reads CASSRDSEMNTEAFF. CDR3 coding DNA: TGTGCCAGCAGCCGGGACAGCGAAATGAACACTGAAGCTTTCTTT.

The rearrangement links TRBV18 to TRBJ2-7; D perhaps matches TRBD2 (6 bases). CDR3 length equals 13 residues. Germline CDR1 reads KGHSH; CDR2 reads LQKENI. The germline V and J ends were trimmed by 3 bases and 3 bases, with 9 bases remaining between them. CDR3 nucleotides: TGTGCCAGCTCACCCCCCGGGAGCTACGAGCAGTACTTC. Its protein product is CASSPPGSYEQYF. Full variable domain (missing parts from reference TRBV18 and TRBJ2-7): NAGVMQNPRHLVRRRGQEARLRCSPMKGHSHVYWYRQLPEEGLKFMVYLQKENIIDESGMPKERFSAEFPKEGPSILRIQQVVRGDSAAYFCASSPPGSYEQYFGPGTRLTVT.

The chain recombines TRBV7-9 with TRBJ2-5; no clear D gene. The germline V gene has CDR1 SEHNR and CDR2 FQNEAQ (reference sequence). The CDR3 has 12 amino acids. Deletions cut 8 bases from V and 3 bases from J, with 10 bases between. The CDR3 loop is CASGQLEETQYF. The CDR3 nucleotides are TGTGCCAGCGGTCAACTCGAAGAGACCCAGTACTTC.

The chain has TRBV14 and TRBJ1-6; D is perhaps TRBD1 (5 bases). CDR1 and CDR2 from the germline V gene are SGHDN and FVKESK. The CDR3 contains 15 residues. Trimming cost V 3 bases and J 1 base, with 7 bases left between them. The CDR3 bases are TGTGCCAGCAGCCACGGGGGATCCTATAATTCACCCCTCCACTTT. Translating it yields CASSHGGSYNSPLHF.

The CDR3 region is CASSTGGSYSNQPQHF. The CDR3 coding sequence is TGTGCCAGCAGCACCGGGGGAAGTTATAGCAATCAGCCCCAGCATTTT. The chain joins TRBV2 to TRBJ1-5; a weak D match, TRBD1 (5 bases). The CDR3 runs to 16 residues. Trimming took 6 bases from V and 0 from J, leaving 15 bases between them. Germline loops: CDR1 SNHLY, CDR2 FYNNEI. Supplemented by reference TRBV2 and TRBJ1-5, the full variable domain reads EPEVTQTPSHQVTQMGQEVILRCVPISNHLYFYWYRQILGQKVEFLVSFYNNEISEKSEIFDDQFSVERPDGSNFTLKIRSTKLEDSAMYFCASSTGGSYSNQPQHFGDGTRLSIL.

In this sample, this clone turned up a few times. The CDR3 is CASSLLEADTQYF. The CDR3 DNA is TGTGCCAGCAGTTTATTAGAGGCAGATACGCAGTATTTT. This rearrangement joins TRBV12-3 or TRBV12-4 to TRBJ2-3; D not certain. There are 13 residues in the CDR3. Trimming cost V 2 bases and J 4 bases, with 7 bases left between them.

This rearrangement joins TRBV5-1 to TRBJ1-3; D perhaps matches TRBD1 (5 bases). CDR3 length: 13 amino acids. In germline, CDR1 is SGHRS, CDR2 YFSETQ. V lost 5 bases, J lost 1 base, and 7 bases lay in between. CDR3 sequence (DNA): TGCGCCAGCAGGGGGGAGTCTGGAAACACCATATATTTT. Amino acids: CASRGESGNTIYF.

The CDR3 is CASSPSDRDSSYEQYF. CDR3 coding DNA: TGTGCCAGCAGCCCCTCGGACAGGGATAGCTCCTACGAGCAGTACTTC. J is TRBJ2-7 and V is TRBV7-6, with 8 positions matching TRBD1. This CDR3 comprises 16 residues. The V gene end was trimmed by 5 bases and the J gene end by 0 bases; junction bases not matched to a gene: 9. Looked up from germline, CDR1 is SGHVS and CDR2 is FNYEAQ. The full variable domain, rest sourced from reference TRBV7-6 and TRBJ2-7, is GAGVSQSPRYKVTKRGQDVALRCDPISGHVSLYWYRQALGQGPEFLTYFNYEAQQDKSGLPNDRFSAERPEGSISTLTIQRTEQRDSAMYRCASSPSDRDSSYEQYFGPGTRLTVT.

The chain combines TRBV19 with TRBJ2-2; 7 nucleotides agree with TRBD1. The germline V gene has CDR1 LNHDA and CDR2 SQIVND (reference sequence). The ends lost 5 bases at V and 4 bases at J; junction bases unmatched: 13. The CDR3 covers 17 residues. The CDR3: CASSLGDRVFGTGELFF. CDR3 DNA sequence: TGTGCCAGTAGTCTAGGTGACAGGGTGTTTGGCACCGGGGAGCTGTTTTTT.

The chain couples TRBV7-3 to TRBJ2-2; D not certain. The CDR3 loop spans 13 amino acids. Germline V CDR1 and CDR2: SGHTA, FQGTGA. The V end was cut by 1 base, the J end by 3 bases, with 3 bases between. CDR3 coding DNA: TGTGCCAGCAGCTTAATGGACACCGGGGAGCTGTTTTTT. It is translated as CASSLMDTGELFF.

The V call is TRBV3-1 (or the pseudogene TRBV3-2), the J call TRBJ2-5, with TRBD2 as a possible D gene (6 bases). From germline, CDR1 is LGHDT and CDR2 YNNKEL (reference sequence). The CDR3 is 14 amino acids. With 2 bases removed from V and 3 bases from J, the gap between germline ends came to 10 bases. Here the CDR3 DNA reads TGTGCCAGCAGCCAACTGGGGGGAGAAGAGACCCAGTACTTC. Encoded protein: CASSQLGGEETQYF.

The count of this clone is one. The chain uses TRBV3-1 (or the pseudogene TRBV3-2) and TRBJ1-2; 7 positions match TRBD1. Germline assignment: CDR1 LGHDT and CDR2 YNNKEL (reference sequence). After removal of 0 bases from V and 3 bases from J, the junction contained 10 bases not matched to a gene. This CDR3 region has 17 residues. The DNA for the CDR3 is TGTGCCAGCAGCCAAGACGTTGTACAGGGGAAATACTATGGCTACACCTTC. Translation gives CASSQDVVQGKYYGYTF.

The chain uses TRBV6-5 and TRBJ1-2; 9 positions agree with TRBD1. The germline V gene has CDR1 MNHEY and CDR2 SVGAGI. The V gene end was trimmed by 8 bases and the J gene end by 5 bases; junction bases not matched to a gene: 12. CDR3 length: 15 residues. In DNA, the CDR3 is TGTGCCAGCCGGAGGAGTACAGGGGGCGGTTATGGCTACACCTTC. Translated, it gives CASRRSTGGGYGYTF.

This clone was seen more than once but under ten times. The chain joins TRBV3-1 (or the pseudogene TRBV3-2) to TRBJ2-3, with no clear D. This CDR3 is built from 16 residues. The V end lost 0 bases, the J end lost 1 base, and 11 bases lay between the germline ends. The V gene's germline CDR1 is LGHDT and CDR2 YNNKEL (reference sequence). In DNA, the CDR3 is TGTGCCAGCAGCCAAGAGTTGGCGGACCGCACAGATACGCAGTATTTT. This encodes CASSQELADRTDTQYF.

This clone was detected a few times. This sequence joins TRBV7-2 and TRBJ2-1, with D maybe TRBD2 (5 bases). V lost 2 bases and J 0 bases, leaving 17 bases between the germline ends. This CDR3 comprises 18 residues. Germline-derived CDR1 and CDR2 are SGHTA and FQGNSA. The CDR3 coding sequence is TGTGCCAGCAGCTTATTTTTTAGTAGCGCGAGCTCCTACAATGAGCAGTTCTTC. Translating gives CASSLFFSSASSYNEQFF.

This clone was recorded once. This chain uses TRBV5-4 with TRBJ1-2; D not resolved. Germline lookup yields CDR1 SGHNT and CDR2 YYREEE (reference sequence). The V and J ends lost 2 bases and 1 base respectively, with 12 bases between them. This CDR3 has 15 amino acids. For the CDR3, the DNA is TGTGCCAGCAGCTTTTTCCAGCTCCTTAACTATGGCTACACCTTC. Translating gives CASSFFQLLNYGYTF.

This rearrangement joins TRBV5-1 to TRBJ2-3; D tentatively fits TRBD1 or TRBD2 (5 bases each). The CDR3 consists of 15 residues. Trimming took off 0 bases at V and 1 base at J, with 9 bases between the two ends. Per the germline V gene, CDR1 is SGHRS and CDR2 is YFSETQ. The CDR3 DNA is TGCGCCAGCAGCTTGGGGCTGGGGGGCACAGATACGCAGTATTTT. It translates to CASSLGLGGTDTQYF.

This clone was counted a few times. The V and J genes are TRBV4-2 and TRBJ1-2, with D perhaps matching TRBD1 (6 bases). Trimming left V 2 bases short and J 4 bases short, with 11 bases between. CDR1 LGHNA and CDR2 YNFKEQ come from the germline V gene. This CDR3 is built from 14 residues. In DNA, the CDR3 is TGTGCCAGCAGCCAATTTTCCAGGGGCTATGGCTACACCTTC. Its protein product is CASSQFSRGYGYTF.

The chain couples TRBV4-1 to TRBJ2-6; TRBD2 aligns across 11 bases. The CDR3 consists of 18 residues. CDR1 and CDR2 (germline): MGHRA, YSYEKL. After removal of 4 bases from V and 1 base from J, the junction contained 6 bases not matched to a gene. This chain's CDR3 is CASSPRLAGNSGANVLTF. The CDR3 DNA sequence: TGCGCCAGCAGCCCAAGACTAGCGGGGAATTCTGGGGCCAACGTCCTGACTTTC.

This chain uses TRBV5-1 with TRBJ2-7, with D maybe TRBD1 (5 bases). The CDR3 covers 13 residues. V was shortened by 2 bases and J by 5 bases, with 11 bases between the two germline ends. Germline values: CDR1 SGHRS, CDR2 YFSETQ. The CDR3 sequence is CASSFTGANEQYF. The CDR3 region has the DNA TGCGCCAGCAGCTTCACAGGTGCCAACGAGCAGTACTTC.